Below, 16 T cell receptor beta chains from the same sample are listed, as sequenced in a study of T cells in Graves' hyperthyroidism and ophthalmopathy. There were TCR beta CDR3 regions amplified from RNA transcripts. TCR CDR3 underwent first-round RT-PCR with the HTBI primer set. A single record per CDR3 protein comes from TCRdb applying MiXCR to the multiplex PCR reads. The sample includes approximately 400,000 distinct CDR3 sequences, 14% of them seen just once. The sample was blood. All receptors derive from a young woman with Graves' ophthalmopathy.

The chain uses TRBV14 and TRBJ2-2, with no clear D. With 0 bases removed from V and 5 bases from J, the gap between germline ends came to 10 bases. The germline V gene has CDR1 SGHDN and CDR2 FVKESK. This CDR3 is 15 amino acids long. CDR3 bases: TGTGCCAGCAGCCAAGAGTTTCGATGGACCGGGGAGCTGTTTTTT. Protein product: CASSQEFRWTGELFF.

This clonotype occurred many times. V gene TRBV4-2 combines with J gene TRBJ2-3; D is unresolved. Germline V gives CDR1 LGHNA, CDR2 YNFKEQ. V was shortened by 1 base and J by 0 bases, with 11 bases between the two germline ends. The length of the CDR3 is 16 residues. The CDR3 protein is CASSQGAGASTDTQYF. CDR3 nucleotides: TGTGCCAGCAGCCAAGGGGCAGGTGCTAGCACAGATACGCAGTATTTT.

This clonotype was detected a few times. The rearrangement links TRBV27 to TRBJ1-1; 9 bases align to TRBD1. This CDR3 region has 17 residues. The germline V gene encodes CDR1 MNHEY and CDR2 SMNVEV (reference sequence). V lost 6 bases, J lost 3 bases, and 14 bases stayed unmatched. CDR3 sequence: CASRRQGVSGLDTEAFF. CDR3 coding DNA: TGTGCCAGCAGGAGACAGGGGGTAAGTGGTTTGGACACTGAAGCTTTCTTT.

The chain is built from TRBV24-1 and TRBJ1-1; 11 positions agree with TRBD1. With 3 bases clipped from V and 4 bases from J, the junction kept 6 bases outside the gene matches. Germline loops: CDR1 KGHDR, CDR2 SFDVKD. CDR3 size: 16 residues. The CDR3 loop is CATSDGKGQGGTEAFF. The CDR3 DNA reads as TGTGCCACCAGTGATGGCAAGGGACAGGGGGGCACTGAAGCTTTCTTT.

In its sample, this clonotype was seen a few times. This sequence joins TRBV6-1 and TRBJ2-2, with 12 bases fitting TRBD2. The CDR3 consists of 18 residues. Per germline, CDR1 MNHNS and CDR2 SASEGT. Trimming took 6 bases from V and 8 from J; bases not matched to a gene: 16. The CDR3 region has the DNA TGTGCCAGCAGAATCGGGACTAGCGGGTTCACCCGGGTGGGGGAGCTGTTTTTT. It yields the protein CASRIGTSGFTRVGELFF.

There are a few counts of this clonotype. The rearrangement links TRBV29-1 to TRBJ2-2, with D possibly matching TRBD1 (6 bases). The V gene's germline CDR1 is SQVTM and CDR2 ANQGSEA. The length of the CDR3 is 13 residues. In DNA, the CDR3 is TGCAGTGGGGTGGTGGGGGCGTCCGGGGAGCTGTTTTTT. It encodes CSGVVGASGELFF.

This clonotype turned up a few times. V is TRBV29-1 and J is TRBJ2-7; TRBD1 matches at 9 bases. CDR3 length: 11 residues. From germline, CDR1 is SQVTM and CDR2 ANQGSEA. The J segment lost 8 bases and the V segment lost 7 bases, leaving 6 bases of the junction unmatched. The CDR3 DNA reads as TGCAGCGCCCGGACAGGGGAAAAGCAGTACTTC. Protein: CSARTGEKQYF.

In DNA form, the CDR3 reads TGTGCCAGCAGGGGGGGGACTAGCGGGGGGGCGGGTACGCAGTATTTT. Its translation: CASRGGTSGGAGTQYF. The chain is built from TRBV2 and TRBJ2-3; 16 bases match TRBD2. The trim removed 6 bases at V and 8 bases at J, leaving 8 bases unmatched. The CDR3 is 16 residues long. Germline loops: CDR1 SNHLY, CDR2 FYNNEI. The entire variable domain, with the rest obtained from reference TRBV2 and TRBJ2-3, is as follows: EPEVTQTPSHQVTQMGQEVILRCVPISNHLYFYWYRQILGQKVEFLVSFYNNEISEKSEIFDDQFSVERPDGSNFTLKIRSTKLEDSAMYFCASRGGTSGGAGTQYFGPGTRLTVL.

This clonotype was detected ten times or more. Written as DNA, the CDR3 is TGCAGTGCCAGCGGGGGTAGCGGGGAGCTGTTTTTT. It yields the protein CSASGGSGELFF. This chain uses TRBV20-1 with TRBJ2-2, with 8 nucleotides matching TRBD2. Germline CDR1 and CDR2: DFQATT and SNEGSKA (reference sequence). With V trimmed by 6 bases and J by 7 bases, 4 bases remained unmatched. The CDR3 covers 12 residues.

This clonotype was seen ten or more times. This chain links TRBV28 with TRBJ2-1; TRBD1 agrees at 7 bases. This CDR3 comprises 17 residues. The germline V gene has CDR1 MDHEN and CDR2 SYDVKM. Unmatched junction bases numbered 20, after V lost 7 bases and J lost 8 bases. For the CDR3, the DNA is TGTGCCAGCATCTCCCGGGGCCTAACAGGGGCCATCGATGAGCAGTTCTTC. Amino acids: CASISRGLTGAIDEQFF.

This clonotype was found many times. The rearrangement joins TRBV7-8 to TRBJ1-1; D remains unclear. CDR3 size: 13 residues. Per germline, CDR1 SGHVS and CDR2 FQNEAQ. V was shortened by 4 bases and J by 3 bases, with 9 bases between the two germline ends. The CDR3 DNA sequence: TGTGCCAGCAGCTCGGAATTGGACACTGAAGCTTTCTTT. The encoded protein is CASSSELDTEAFF.

This clonotype was counted at least ten times. CDR3 nucleotides: TGTGCCAGCAGCTTAAAAGCGGGGGCCCAAGAGACCCAGTACTTC. This sequence encodes CASSLKAGAQETQYF. The chain has TRBV7-9 and TRBJ2-5; 8 bases line up with TRBD2. This CDR3 has 15 residues. CDR1 and CDR2 (germline): SEHNR, FQNEAQ (reference sequence). V was clipped by 2 bases and J by 1 base; unmatched bases: 3.

This clonotype occurred many times. J is TRBJ2-7 and V is TRBV15; no firm D call. With 3 bases removed from V and 6 bases from J, the gap between germline ends came to 12 bases. The CDR3 contains 13 residues. CDR1 and CDR2 from the germline V gene are LNHNV and YYDKDF (reference sequence). The CDR3 DNA sequence: TGTGCCACCAGCAGCAGGCCCTCCCCCGAGCAGTACTTC. It yields the protein CATSSRPSPEQYF.

This clonotype appeared a few times. This chain joins TRBV20-1 and TRBJ2-1; no clear D. The CDR3 is 12 amino acids. Looked up from germline, CDR1 is DFQATT and CDR2 is SNEGSKA (reference sequence). Trimming removed 0 bases at V and 4 bases at J, with 4 bases between. CDR3 in amino acids: CSARDWYNEQFF. The CDR3 nucleotides read TGCAGTGCTAGAGATTGGTACAATGAGCAGTTCTTC.

The table lists this clonotype with many counts. This sequence joins TRBV11-3 and TRBJ2-1, with TRBD2 matching 9 bases. CDR1 and CDR2 from the germline V gene are SGHNT and YENEEA. The CDR3 has 17 amino acids. J was trimmed by 7 bases and V by 3 bases; bases with no gene match: 13. DNA for the CDR3: TGTGCCAGCAGCTTCTCCGCCCCGGGACTAGCTTTGAATGAGCAGTTCTTC. Its translation: CASSFSAPGLALNEQFF.

This clonotype came up many times. The chain carries TRBV12-3 or TRBV12-4 and TRBJ2-2; maybe TRBD1 (6 bases). This CDR3 spans 14 amino acids. Trimming left V 4 bases short and J 7 bases short, with 13 bases between. The CDR3 spells CASSWQGRYGELFF. CDR3 sequence (DNA): TGTGCCAGCAGTTGGCAGGGGCGTTACGGGGAGCTGTTTTTT.